This T cell receptor (beta chain) was recovered during a study of early T cells in non-severe SARS-CoV-2 infection. Germline CDR1 reads SQVTM; CDR2 reads ANQGSEA. The ends were cut back, 7 bases at V and 6 bases at J, with 12 bases in the middle. This CDR3 has 11 amino acids. Study-level results: VDJdb matching favored anti-spike CD8 responses, missing private and CD4 specificities.

Individual cDNA molecules carried attached unique molecular identifiers. TCRdb independently ran MiXCR on the 5' RACE reads; one entry per CDR3 protein. This sample has about 80,000 distinct CDR3 sequences, with 11% to 15% found just once. This clonotype showed up many times. The target antigen is unknown. The chain carries TRBV29-1 and TRBJ1-1; no firm D call. Sequencing was performed on whole blood. The clonotype comes from an adult who was a healthcare worker with PCR-confirmed SARS-CoV-2 infection or an uninfected control (not recorded which). The CDR3 DNA reads as TGCAGCGCCCAGGTTTCGGCTGAAGCTTTCTTT. This gives the protein CSAQVSAEAFF. The full variable domain, with the rest looked up from reference TRBV29-1 and TRBJ1-1, is SAVISQKPSRDICQRGTSLTIQCQVDSQVTMMFWYRQQPGQSLTLIATANQGSEATYESGFVIDKFPISRPNLTFSTLTVSNMSPEDSSIYLCSAQVSAEAFFGQGTRLTVV.